A selection of T cell receptor beta chains follows, all from one sample in a study of beta chain features in type 1 diabetes. Some clones are missing from TCRdb's copy, which holds only in-frame ones; the method was immunoSEQ multiplex PCR. The data hold 30,000 to 40,000 clones, with roughly 64% observed a single time. Sequencing input: Tregs from blood. These receptors were obtained from a woman aged 25 to 39 in good health. Each CDR3 is given with its conserved first and last residue. Fields, in order: clone size, CDR3 length, D gene, J gene, V gene, CDR3 DNA, CDR3 protein. D genes are given only for firm matches. Expanded clones get a size class; other rows say once, few or many, or leave the size out.

>few|16|.|TRBJ2-5|TRBV15
TGTGCCACCAGCAGGGTCACGGCAGGGGCCCAAGAGACCCAGTACTTC
CATSRVTAGAQETQYF
>.|15|TRBD1|TRBJ2-7|TRBV7-2
TGTGCCAGCAGCTTGAGGACAGGGGGCCGCTACGAGCAGTACTTC
CASSLRTGGRYEQYF
>.|14|.|TRBJ2-7|TRBV7-2
TGTGCCAGCAGCTCCGGACAGACCTCCTACGAGCAGTACTTC
CASSSGQTSYEQYF
>.|15|.|TRBJ1-4|TRBV7-9
TGTGCCAGCAGCTTAACTGGTACAACTAATGAAAAACTGTTTTTT
CASSLTGTTNEKLFF
>.|15|TRBD2|TRBJ2-1|TRBV5-1
TGCGCCAGCAGCCTGGGACTAGCGGGCTCCAATGAGCAGTTCTTC
CASSLGLAGSNEQFF
>.|15|.|TRBJ2-1|TRBV18
TGTGCCAGCTCACTGACGGAGAGCTCCTACAATGAGCAGTTCTTC
CASSLTESSYNEQFF
>few|16|TRBD2|TRBJ2-1|TRBV5-1
TGCGCCAGCAGCTCCGGACTAGCGGGAGTTGGGGATGAGCAGTTCTTC
CASSSGLAGVGDEQFF
>.|13|.|TRBJ2-1|TRBV6-1
TGTGCCAGCAGTTCCCTCGGCTGGACAGAGCAGTTCTTC
CASSSLGWTEQFF
>.|17|TRBD2|TRBJ2-7|TRBV7-9
TGTGCCAGCAGCTTAGATCAGGGACTAGCGGGAGGTAACGAGCAGTACTTC
CASSLDQGLAGGNEQYF
>.|13|.|TRBJ2-4|TRBV4-2
TGTGCCAGCAGCCACGACAAGACTAGTCGTCAGTACTTC
CASSHDKTSRQYF
>.|15|TRBD2|TRBJ2-7|TRBV11-2
TGTGCCAGCAGACTTCATGCGGGAGGGCCCAACGAGCAGTACTTC
CASRLHAGGPNEQYF
>.|17|TRBD2|TRBJ2-3|TRBV2
TGTGCCACCCCCGGGACTAGCGGGGGCTATAGCACAGATACGCAGTATTTT
CATPGTSGGYSTDTQYF
>.|15|.|TRBJ2-7|TRBV6-5
TGTGCCAGCACACAAGGTGCAGGGGCGCCCTACGAGCAGTACTTC
CASTQGAGAPYEQYF
>.|16|TRBD2|TRBJ2-2|TRBV5-5
TGTGCCAGCAGCCCAAAGACTAGCGGTAACACCGGGGAGCTGTTTTTT
CASSPKTSGNTGELFF
>.|17|TRBD1|TRBJ2-5|TRBV18
TGTGCCAGCTCACCATCTACCGGGACAGGGGGCTGGGAGACCCAGTACTTC
CASSPSTGTGGWETQYF
>.|16|.|TRBJ2-3|TRBV6-5
TGTGCCAGCAGTTCCGGACTAATAGAGGGCACAGATACGCAGTATTTT
CASSSGLIEGTDTQYF
>.|14|.|TRBJ2-7|TRBV6-5
TGTGCCAGCAGTTTACTCCCGACCTCAGGCGAGCAGTACTTC
CASSLLPTSGEQYF
>.|17|TRBD2|TRBJ2-7|TRBV5-1
TGCGCCAGCAGCTTGGATGGCGGGACTAGCGGGAACTACGAGCAGTACTTC
CASSLDGGTSGNYEQYF
>.|17|.|TRBJ2-6|TRBV5-1
TGCGCCAGCAGCTTGGGAGGCGCGGGAACTGGGGCCAACGTCCTGACTTTC
CASSLGGAGTGANVLTF
>once|15|.|TRBJ2-1|TRBV30
TGTGCCTGGAGTCATAATAGCGACTATAGCAATGAGCAGTTCTTC
CAWSHNSDYSNEQFF
>few|18|TRBD1|TRBJ2-6|TRBV7-2
TGTGCCAGCAGCTCCAGGACAGGGGCAGGATCTGGGGCCAACGTCCTGACTTTC
CASSSRTGAGSGANVLTF
>.|13|TRBD1|TRBJ1-2|TRBV6-5
TGTGCCAGCAAAAAGACAGGGGGCGCGGGCTACACCTTC
CASKKTGGAGYTF
>.|12|.|TRBJ2-1|TRBV12-2
TGTGCAAGTCGCTTATCTTACAATGAGCAGTTCTTC
CASRLSYNEQFF
>.|15|.|TRBJ1-2|TRBV7-9
TGTGCCAGCAGCTCCCTTCGGCGGGATTTCTATGGCTACACCTTC
CASSSLRRDFYGYTF
>.|15|TRBD1|TRBJ2-2|TRBV7-3
TGTGCCAGCAGCACACGACAGGGGGGCACCGGGGAGCTGTTTTTT
CASSTRQGGTGELFF
>.|15|.|TRBJ2-5|TRBV19
TGTGCCAGTAGTATAGGGACAGCTATTCAAGAGACCCAGTACTTC
CASSIGTAIQETQYF
>.|13|TRBD2|TRBJ2-1|TRBV2
TGTGCCAGCGGGACTAGCGGGAGTGGTAGGCAGTTCTTC
CASGTSGSGRQFF
>.|16|.|TRBJ2-5|TRBV5-1
TGCGCCAGCAGAACGGGGTCTGCGGGGGCCCAAGAGACCCAGTACTTC
CASRTGSAGAQETQYF
>.|14|.|TRBJ1-5|TRBV11-2
TGTGCCAGCAGCTTGGGAGGAACAGCACAGCCCCAGCATTTT
CASSLGGTAQPQHF
>.|16|.|TRBJ1-6|TRBV6-5
TGTGCCAGCAGTTATAAGGGGGTCAACTATAATTCACCCCTCCACTTT
CASSYKGVNYNSPLHF
>.|15|TRBD1|TRBJ1-2|TRBV5-1
TGCGCCAGCAGCTCCCTGGGACAGGAGAATTATGGCTACACCTTC
CASSSLGQENYGYTF
>.|15|.|TRBJ2-7|TRBV4-1
TGCGCCAGCAGCCATCCCGACCATAGCCCCTACGAGCAGTACTTC
CASSHPDHSPYEQYF
>.|15|TRBD1|TRBJ2-2|TRBV10-3
TGTGCCATCAGCGCGGACAGGGCGGGCCCCGGGGAGCTGTTTTTT
CAISADRAGPGELFF
>.|15|.|TRBJ2-1|TRBV29-1
TGCAGCGTCGTAGTGACTAGTATCGCATACAATGAGCAGTTCTTC
CSVVVTSIAYNEQFF
>.|14|TRBD1|TRBJ2-7|TRBV18
TGTGCCAGCTCACCCGGGACAGGGGGAGCCGAGCAGTACTTC
CASSPGTGGAEQYF
>.|14|TRBD1|TRBJ2-3|TRBV29-1
TGCAGCGTTGTACAGGGGGCACACACAGATACGCAGTATTTT
CSVVQGAHTDTQYF
>few|15|TRBD1|TRBJ1-3|TRBV25-1
TGTGCCAGCAGTGAATGGGGGACAGCTGGAAACACCATATATTTT
CASSEWGTAGNTIYF
>.|16|TRBD1|TRBJ2-7|TRBV7-2
TGTGCCAGCAGCACAACCCGGGACAGGGGATACCACGAGCAGTACTTC
CASSTTRDRGYHEQYF
>.|15|TRBD2|TRBJ2-1|TRBV11-3
TGTGCCAGCAGCTTAGTTGGCGGGAGGGGGGATGAGCAGTTCTTC
CASSLVGGRGDEQFF
>.|14|.|TRBJ2-7|TRBV7-9
TGTGCCAGCAGCTTAGCGTCTGGAGCCTACGAGCAGTACTTC
CASSLASGAYEQYF
>.|15|TRBD1|TRBJ2-7|TRBV4-3
TGCGCCAGCAGCCAATCTTTCCGACAGGGCTACGAGCAGTACTTC
CASSQSFRQGYEQYF
>.|14|TRBD2|TRBJ2-3|TRBV29-1
TGCAGCGTTGGAGGTAGCGGGAGTTTTGATACGCAGTATTTT
CSVGGSGSFDTQYF
>.|15|TRBD2|TRBJ2-7|TRBV4-2
TGTGCCAGCAGCCAAGACCCGGGACTAACCCACGAGCAGTACTTC
CASSQDPGLTHEQYF
>.|14|TRBD1|TRBJ1-5|TRBV27
TGTGCCAGCAGTCGCAACAGGGGGGATCAGCCCCAGCATTTT
CASSRNRGDQPQHF
>.|15|TRBD1|TRBJ2-7|TRBV27
TGTGCCAGCAGTCAGTCATCGACAGGGGGCCCCGAGCAGTACTTC
CASSQSSTGGPEQYF
>.|14|.|TRBJ2-5|TRBV6-5
TGTGCCAGCAGTGAACTAGGCGGAAAAGAGACCCAGTACTTC
CASSELGGKETQYF
>.|14|TRBD1|TRBJ1-2|TRBV28
TGTGCCAGCAGGACCGGACAGGGAAACGATGGCTACACCTTC
CASRTGQGNDGYTF
>few|16|TRBD2|TRBJ2-2|TRBV4-1
TGCGCCAGCAGCCAAAGTTCCGGGAGGGGATACGGGGAGCTGTTTTTT
CASSQSSGRGYGELFF